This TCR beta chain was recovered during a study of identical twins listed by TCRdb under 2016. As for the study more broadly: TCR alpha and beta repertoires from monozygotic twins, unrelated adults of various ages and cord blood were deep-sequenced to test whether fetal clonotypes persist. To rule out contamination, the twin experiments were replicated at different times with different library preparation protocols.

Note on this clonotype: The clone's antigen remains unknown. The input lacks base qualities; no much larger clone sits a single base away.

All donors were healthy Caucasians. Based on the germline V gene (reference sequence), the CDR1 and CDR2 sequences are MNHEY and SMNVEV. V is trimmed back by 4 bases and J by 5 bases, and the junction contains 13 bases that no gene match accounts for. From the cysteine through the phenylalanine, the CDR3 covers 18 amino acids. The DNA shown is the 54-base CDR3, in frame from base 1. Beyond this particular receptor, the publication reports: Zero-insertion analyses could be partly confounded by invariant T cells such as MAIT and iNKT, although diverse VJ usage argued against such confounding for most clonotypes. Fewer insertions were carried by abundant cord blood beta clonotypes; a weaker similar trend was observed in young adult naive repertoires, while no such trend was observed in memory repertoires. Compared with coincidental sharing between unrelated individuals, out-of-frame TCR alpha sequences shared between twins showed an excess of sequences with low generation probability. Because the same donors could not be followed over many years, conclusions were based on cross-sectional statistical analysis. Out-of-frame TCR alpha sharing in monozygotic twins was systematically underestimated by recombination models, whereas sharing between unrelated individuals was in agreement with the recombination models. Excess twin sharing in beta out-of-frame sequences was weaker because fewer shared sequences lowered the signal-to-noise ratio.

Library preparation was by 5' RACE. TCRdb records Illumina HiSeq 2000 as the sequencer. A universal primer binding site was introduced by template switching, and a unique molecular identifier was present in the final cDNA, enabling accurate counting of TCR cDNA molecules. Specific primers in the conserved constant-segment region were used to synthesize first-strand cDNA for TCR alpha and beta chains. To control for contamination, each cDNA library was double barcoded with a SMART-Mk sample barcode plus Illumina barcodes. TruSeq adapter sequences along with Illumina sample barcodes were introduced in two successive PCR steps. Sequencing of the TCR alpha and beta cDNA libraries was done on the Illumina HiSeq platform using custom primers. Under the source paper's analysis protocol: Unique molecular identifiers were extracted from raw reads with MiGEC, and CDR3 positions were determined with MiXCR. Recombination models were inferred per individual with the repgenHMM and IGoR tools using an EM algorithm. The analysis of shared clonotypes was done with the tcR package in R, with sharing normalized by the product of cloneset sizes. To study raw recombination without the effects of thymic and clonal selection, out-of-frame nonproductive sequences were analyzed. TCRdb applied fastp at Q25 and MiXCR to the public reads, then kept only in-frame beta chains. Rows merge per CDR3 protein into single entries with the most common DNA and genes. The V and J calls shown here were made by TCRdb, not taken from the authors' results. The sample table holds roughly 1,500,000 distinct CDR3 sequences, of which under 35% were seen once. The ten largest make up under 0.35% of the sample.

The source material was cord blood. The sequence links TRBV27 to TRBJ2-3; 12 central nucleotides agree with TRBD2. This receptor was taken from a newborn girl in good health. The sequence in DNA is TGTGCCAGCAGTTCCCTCCTTCTAGCGGGGGGGCCGAGAGATACGCAGTATTTT. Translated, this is CASSSLLLAGGPRDTQYF.